Listed below are T cell receptor beta chains from one sample, sequenced in a study of tumour-infiltrating T cells in Burkitt lymphoma. The repertoire was sequenced with immunoSEQ multiplex PCR; TCRdb's copy has only in-frame clones and lacks some. The sample has about 5,100 clones, around 25% seen once. Source material: tumor tissue. All receptors derive from a human donor with diffuse large B-cell lymphoma. CDR3s include the opening cysteine and the closing phenylalanine or tryptophan. The D gene is left open where the match is weak. The listing skips clone size in some rows; elsewhere it reads once, few, many or a size class.

>TRBV30|TRBD1|TRBJ1-1|few
TGTGCCTGGAGTCGACAGGGAGGGACTGAAGCTTTCTTT
CAWSRQGGTEAFF
>TRBV28|TRBD1|TRBJ1-2|few
TGTGCCAGCATTTTTAAGGACAGGTGGGGCGGCTACACCTTC
CASIFKDRWGGYTF
>TRBV30|NA|TRBJ2-3|NA
TGTGCCTGGAGCCCCAGGGGCGGGAGCACAGATACGCAGTATTTT
CAWSPRGGSTDTQYF
>TRBV7-8|NA|TRBJ2-1|NA
TGTGCCAGCAGCTTAGTAGTAGACAATGAGCAGTTCTTC
CASSLVVDNEQFF
>TRBV25-1|NA|TRBJ2-7|few
TGTGCCAGCAGCCAGGGGCCTTACGAGCAGTACTTC
CASSQGPYEQYF
>TRBV4-3|NA|TRBJ2-1|NA
TGCGCCAGCAGCCAAGCGGGTCTCTACAATGAGCAGTTCTTC
CASSQAGLYNEQFF
>TRBV15|TRBD2|TRBJ2-7|NA
TGTGCCACCAGCAGAGACAGTCTAGCGGCCGAGCAGTACTTC
CATSRDSLAAEQYF
>TRBV27|TRBD2|TRBJ2-1|NA
TGTGCCAGCAGTTTCGGCGGGAGCCCCTACAATGAGCAGTTCTTC
CASSFGGSPYNEQFF
>TRBV18|TRBD1|TRBJ1-2|NA
TGTGCCAGCTCACCGACGGGACAGACGAACTATGGCTACACCTTC
CASSPTGQTNYGYTF
>TRBV7-2|NA|TRBJ2-3|NA
TGTGCCAGCAGCCTGAGGGATACGCAGTATTTT
CASSLRDTQYF
>TRBV2|TRBD2|TRBJ2-7|few
TGTGCCAGCAGGAAGGGACTAGCGGGTACCGAGCAGTACTTC
CASRKGLAGTEQYF
>TRBV7-6|TRBD1|TRBJ1-1|NA
TGTGCCAGCAGCGTAGACGGGACAGTCATGAACACTGAAGCTTTCTTT
CASSVDGTVMNTEAFF
>TRBV10-3|TRBD2|TRBJ2-2|NA
TGTGCCGCGAGACTAGCGGGAGGTAGCACCGGGGAGCTGTTTTTT
CAARLAGGSTGELFF
>TRBV19|NA|TRBJ1-2|NA
TGTGCCAGTACCACTGGTGGGATTAGTGGCTACACCTTC
CASTTGGISGYTF
>TRBV7-2|TRBD2|TRBJ2-7|NA
TGTGCCAGCAGCGTTAGCGGGAGGGAATCCTACGAGCAGTACTTC
CASSVSGRESYEQYF
>TRBV5-1|TRBD2|TRBJ2-3|NA
TGCGCCAGCAACCCATTAGCGGGAGGCACAGATACGCAGTATTTT
CASNPLAGGTDTQYF
>TRBV7-3|NA|TRBJ2-2|NA
TGTGCCAGCAGCTTAACGGGCCCGACAGGGAGGGGGGAGCTGTTTTTT
CASSLTGPTGRGELFF
>TRBV5-6|NA|TRBJ2-7|few
TGTGCCAGCTGGCCCCGAAGCGGCACCTACGAGCAGTACTTC
CASWPRSGTYEQYF
>TRBV7-9|NA|TRBJ2-7|few
TGTGCCAGCAGCAGACGATCGGAATCCTACGAGCAGTACTTC
CASSRRSESYEQYF
>TRBV27|NA|TRBJ2-7|NA
TGTGCCACTCACGGCCTGGGAGACGAGCAGTACTTC
CATHGLGDEQYF
>TRBV6-1|NA|TRBJ2-6|NA
TGTGGGAGCTATCAGAAGCTATCTGGGGCCAACGTCCTGACTTTC
CGSYQKLSGANVLTF
>TRBV18|TRBD2|TRBJ2-7|NA
TGTGCCAGCTCACCACCGGTAGCGGGAGGGCCGAGAGAGCAGTACTTC
CASSPPVAGGPREQYF
>TRBV28|NA|TRBJ1-5|NA
TGTGCCAGCAGCCCTGGACGGAATCAGCCCCAGCATTTT
CASSPGRNQPQHF
>TRBV7-9|TRBD2|TRBJ2-5|few
TGTGCCAGCAGCGAACTAGCGGGAGGAGGGGAGACCCAGTACTTC
CASSELAGGGETQYF
>TRBV7-3|TRBD2|TRBJ2-7|once
TGTGCCAGCAGCCCGTCCAGCGGGAGCGACAACGAGCAGTACTTC
CASSPSSGSDNEQYF
>TRBV5-6|NA|TRBJ2-1|NA
TGTGCCAGCAGCAATTACGGGACTCTCTATTTCAATGAGCAGTTCTTC
CASSNYGTLYFNEQFF
>TRBV4-1|TRBD1|TRBJ1-2|few
TGCGCCAGCAGCCGGGGACAGGGCAACTATGGCTACACCTTC
CASSRGQGNYGYTF
>TRBV14|NA|TRBJ2-7|once
TGTGCCAGCAGCCAAGTTGTCAATAGCCGCGAGCAGTACTTC
CASSQVVNSREQYF
>TRBV9|TRBD1|TRBJ1-1|few
TGTGCCAGCAGCGACGACAGGGGGAGGCCCACTGAAGCTTTCTTT
CASSDDRGRPTEAFF
>TRBV14|NA|TRBJ2-2|NA
TGTGCCAGCAGCCAAGGGGTACGGGGGAAGGGCACCGGGGAGCTGTTTTTT
CASSQGVRGKGTGELFF
>TRBV10-3|NA|TRBJ1-2|NA
TGTGCCATCAAGACACACTACGGGACCGCCTATGGCTACACCTTC
CAIKTHYGTAYGYTF
>TRBV5-8|NA|TRBJ2-7|NA
TGTGCCAGCAGCTTGCTCGCTTCGGACGAGCAGTACTTC
CASSLLASDEQYF
>TRBV4-3|TRBD2|TRBJ2-1|NA
TGCGCCAGCAGCCGGCTAGCGGGAGAAGATGAGCAGTTCTTC
CASSRLAGEDEQFF
>TRBV6-6|NA|TRBJ2-1|NA
TGTGCCAGCAGTTACGCCGGAGACTATGAGCAGTTCTTC
CASSYAGDYEQFF
>TRBV7-9|TRBD1|TRBJ2-7|NA
TGTGCCAGCAGCCCCCCCGGGACAGGGTACGAGCAGTACTTC
CASSPPGTGYEQYF
>TRBV13|NA|TRBJ1-3|NA
TGTGCCAGCAGCTTAGGCCGGGGGATGGGGAACACCATATATTTT
CASSLGRGMGNTIYF
>TRBV6-5|TRBD1|TRBJ1-4|few
TGTGCCAGCAGTTACTCGGGACAGGTGAATGAAAAACTGTTTTTT
CASSYSGQVNEKLFF
>TRBV4-3|NA|TRBJ2-7|NA
TGCGCCAGCAGCCAGGGACCGGGACCCGACGAGCAGTACTTC
CASSQGPGPDEQYF
>TRBV6-6|TRBD2|TRBJ2-1|few
TGTGCCAGCAGTCCGGGGGGAATCAATGAGCAGTTCTTC
CASSPGGINEQFF
>TRBV9|NA|TRBJ2-7|NA
TGTGCCAGCAGCGTAGGGGGGTTATCCTACGAGCAGTACTTC
CASSVGGLSYEQYF
>TRBV13|NA|TRBJ2-2|NA
TGTGCCAGCAGCTTCCGGGAAGCTAGTACCACCGGGGAGCTGTTTTTT
CASSFREASTTGELFF
>TRBV5-4|NA|TRBJ2-7|NA
TGTGCCAGCAGCTCGACTTCCTCCTACGAGCAGTACTTC
CASSSTSSYEQYF
>TRBV10-1|NA|TRBJ2-6|few
TGCGCCAGCAGTGAAAGTCGGGCCAACGTCCTGACTTTC
CASSESRANVLTF
>TRBV28|NA|TRBJ2-4|NA
TGTGCCAGCAGTACCCCGGTTCCCAAAAACATTCAGTACTTC
CASSTPVPKNIQYF
>TRBV7-2|TRBD1|TRBJ1-2|few
TGTGCCAGCAGGGACCGGGACAGGGGGCAGGATGGCTACACCTTC
CASRDRDRGQDGYTF
>TRBV7-3|NA|TRBJ2-3|NA
TGTGCCAGCAGCTTATCGGGAGATATTAGAGATACGCAGTATTTT
CASSLSGDIRDTQYF